The 5 T cell receptor beta chains listed next were all sequenced from one sample in a study of T cell responses to AZD1222 COVID-19 vaccine. Assay used: immunoSEQ multiplex PCR; TCRdb lists only in-frame clones, some missing. The data show some 130,000 clones, 85% seen once. This specimen consisted of peripheral blood, obtained 28 days after the second dose of the MenACWY control vaccine. Receptors were obtained from an adult who received the MenACWY meningococcal vaccine as a control.

This clone was seen only once. This chain joins TRBV6-8 and TRBJ1-5, with D possibly being TRBD1 (6 bases). Trimming removed 6 bases at V and 6 bases at J, with 12 bases between. In germline, CDR1 is MNHGY, CDR2 SAAAGT. This CDR3 has 13 amino acids. The CDR3: CASSRRGAQPQHF. CDR3 nucleotide sequence: TGTGCCAGCAGCCGCCGGGGGGCTCAGCCCCAGCATTTT.

The J gene is TRBJ1-1, the V gene TRBV9; D is unclear. Germline V gene lookup returns CDR1 SGDLS and CDR2 YYNGEE. V was pared by 5 bases and J by 0 bases, with 8 bases between. The CDR3 runs 13 residues. The CDR3 nucleotides read TGTGCCAGCAGTATACAACTGAACACTGAAGCTTTCTTT. The encoded protein is CASSIQLNTEAFF.

This clone was picked up a small number of times. The V gene is TRBV6-1, the J gene TRBJ2-7, with D possibly being TRBD2 (6 bases). Germline V lookup: CDR1 MNHNS, CDR2 SASEGT. V lost 2 bases, J lost 3 bases, and 11 bases lay in between. CDR3 length: 14 amino acids. The CDR3 DNA is TGTGCCAGCAGTGAAAGCGGGCGGGGCTACGAGCAGTACGTC. Translation gives CASSESGRGYEQYV.

This CDR3 reads CAWRNEQFF. Written as DNA, the CDR3 is TGTGCCTGGAGGAATGAGCAGTTCTTC. The rearrangement links TRBV30 to TRBJ2-1; D is unresolved. Trimming removed 3 bases at V and 7 bases at J, with 1 base between. From germline, CDR1 is GTSNPN and CDR2 SVGIG (reference sequence). This CDR3 contains 9 residues.

V and J are TRBV7-9 and TRBJ1-1, with D perhaps TRBD1 (5 bases). The V gene lost 8 bases and the J gene lost 0 bases, with 19 bases spanning the gap. The CDR3 loop spans 16 amino acids. Germline V gene sequence: CDR1 SEHNR, CDR2 FQNEAQ (reference sequence). DNA for the CDR3: TGTGCCAGCTCGCTCCTGAGTGGGGGTATGAACACTGAAGCTTTCTTT. It translates to CASSLLSGGMNTEAFF.